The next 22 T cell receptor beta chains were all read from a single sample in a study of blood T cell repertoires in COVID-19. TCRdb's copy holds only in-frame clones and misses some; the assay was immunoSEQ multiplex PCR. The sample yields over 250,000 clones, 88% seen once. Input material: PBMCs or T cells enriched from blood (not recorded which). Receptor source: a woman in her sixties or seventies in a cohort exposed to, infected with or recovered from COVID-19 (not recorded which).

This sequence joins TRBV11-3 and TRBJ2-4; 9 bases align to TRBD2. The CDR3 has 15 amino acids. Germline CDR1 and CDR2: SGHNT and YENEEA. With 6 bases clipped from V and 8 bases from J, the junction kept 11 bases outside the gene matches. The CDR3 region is CASRVAGEVCYIQYF. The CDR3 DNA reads TGTGCCAGCAGAGTAGCGGGAGAGGTATGTTACATTCAGTACTTC.

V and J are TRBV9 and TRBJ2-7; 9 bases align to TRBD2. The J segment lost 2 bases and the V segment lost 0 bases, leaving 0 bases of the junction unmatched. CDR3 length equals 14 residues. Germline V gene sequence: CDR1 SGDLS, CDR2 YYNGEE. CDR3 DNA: TGTGCCAGCAGCGTAGGACTAGCGGCCTACGAGCAGTACTTC. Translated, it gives CASSVGLAAYEQYF.

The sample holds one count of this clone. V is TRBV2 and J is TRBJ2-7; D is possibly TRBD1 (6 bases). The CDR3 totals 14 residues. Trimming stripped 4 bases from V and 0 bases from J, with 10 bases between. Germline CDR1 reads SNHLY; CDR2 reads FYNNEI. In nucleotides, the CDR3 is TGTGCCAGCAGTGGGGCGACAGGCTCCTACGAGCAGTACTTC. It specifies CASSGATGSYEQYF.

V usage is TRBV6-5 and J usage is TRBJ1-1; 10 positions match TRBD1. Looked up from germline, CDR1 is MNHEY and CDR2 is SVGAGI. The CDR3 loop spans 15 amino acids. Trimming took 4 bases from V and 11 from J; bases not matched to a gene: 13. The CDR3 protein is CASSWTPGTGVSAFF. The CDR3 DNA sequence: TGTGCCAGCAGTTGGACGCCCGGGACAGGGGTGAGTGCTTTCTTT.

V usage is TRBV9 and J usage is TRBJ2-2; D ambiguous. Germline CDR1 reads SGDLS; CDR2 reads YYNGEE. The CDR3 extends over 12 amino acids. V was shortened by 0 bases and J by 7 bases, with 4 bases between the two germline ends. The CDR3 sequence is CASSVAGGELFF. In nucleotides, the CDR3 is TGTGCCAGCAGCGTAGCAGGCGGGGAGCTGTTTTTT.

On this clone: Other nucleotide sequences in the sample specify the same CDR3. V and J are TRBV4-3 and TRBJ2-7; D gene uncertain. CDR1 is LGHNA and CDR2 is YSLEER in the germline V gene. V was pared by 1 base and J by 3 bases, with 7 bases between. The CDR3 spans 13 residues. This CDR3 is CASSQGLHYEQYF. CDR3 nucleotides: TGCGCCAGCAGCCAAGGACTTCACTACGAGCAGTACTTC.

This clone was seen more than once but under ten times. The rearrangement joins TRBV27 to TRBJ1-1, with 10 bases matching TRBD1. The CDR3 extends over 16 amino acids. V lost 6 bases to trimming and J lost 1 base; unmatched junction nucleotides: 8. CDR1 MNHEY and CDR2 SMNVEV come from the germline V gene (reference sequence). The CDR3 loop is CASRLSDRGGNTEAFF. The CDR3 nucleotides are TGTGCCAGCAGGCTATCGGACAGGGGGGGGAACACTGAAGCTTTCTTT.

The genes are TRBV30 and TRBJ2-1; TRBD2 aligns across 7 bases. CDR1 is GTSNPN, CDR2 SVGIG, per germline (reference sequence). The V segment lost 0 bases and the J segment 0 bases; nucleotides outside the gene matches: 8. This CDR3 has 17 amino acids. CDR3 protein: CAWSVKQGGSSYNEQFF. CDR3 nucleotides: TGTGCCTGGAGTGTAAAGCAGGGAGGGAGCTCCTACAATGAGCAGTTCTTC.

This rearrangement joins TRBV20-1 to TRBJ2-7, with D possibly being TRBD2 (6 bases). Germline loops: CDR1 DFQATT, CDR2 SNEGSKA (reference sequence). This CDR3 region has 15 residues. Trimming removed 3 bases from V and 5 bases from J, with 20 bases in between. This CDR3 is CSASRQGGVRHEQYF. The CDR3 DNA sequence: TGCAGTGCTAGTCGCCAGGGAGGAGTGAGGCACGAGCAGTACTTC.

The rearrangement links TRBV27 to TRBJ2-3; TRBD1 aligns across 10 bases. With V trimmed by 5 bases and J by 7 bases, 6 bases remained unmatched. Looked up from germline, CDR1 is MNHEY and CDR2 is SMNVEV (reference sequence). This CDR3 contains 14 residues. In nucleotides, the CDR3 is TGTGCCAGCAGTGCGCGGGGACAGGGGAATACGCAGTATTTT. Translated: CASSARGQGNTQYF.

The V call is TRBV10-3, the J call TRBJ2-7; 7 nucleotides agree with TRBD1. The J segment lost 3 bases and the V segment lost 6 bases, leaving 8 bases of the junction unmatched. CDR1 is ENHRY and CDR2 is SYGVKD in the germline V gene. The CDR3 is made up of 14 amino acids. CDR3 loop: CAISSGTEGYEQYF. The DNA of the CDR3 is TGTGCCATCAGCTCCGGGACAGAGGGCTACGAGCAGTACTTC.

The CDR3 region has the DNA TGTGCCAGCAGCCCGATATCCCCGGACAGACCCTATGGCTACACCTTC. This sequence encodes CASSPISPDRPYGYTF. The rearrangement links TRBV27 to TRBJ1-2; a weak D match, TRBD1 (6 bases). Looked up from germline, CDR1 is MNHEY and CDR2 is SMNVEV (reference sequence). The V gene lost 6 bases and the J gene lost 4 bases, with 21 bases spanning the gap. The CDR3 spans 16 residues.

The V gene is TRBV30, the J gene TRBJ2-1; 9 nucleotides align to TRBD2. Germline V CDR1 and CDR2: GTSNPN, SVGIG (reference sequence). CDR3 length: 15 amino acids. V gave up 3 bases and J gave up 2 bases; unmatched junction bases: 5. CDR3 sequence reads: CAWSLAGRAYNEQFF. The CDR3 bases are TGTGCCTGGAGCCTAGCGGGACGCGCCTACAATGAGCAGTTCTTC. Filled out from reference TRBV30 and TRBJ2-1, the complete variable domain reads SQTIHQWPATLVQPVGSPLSLECTVEGTSNPNLYWYRQAAGRGLQLLFYSVGIGQISSEVPQNLSASRPQDRQFILSSKKLLLSDSGFYLCAWSLAGRAYNEQFFGPGTRLTVL.

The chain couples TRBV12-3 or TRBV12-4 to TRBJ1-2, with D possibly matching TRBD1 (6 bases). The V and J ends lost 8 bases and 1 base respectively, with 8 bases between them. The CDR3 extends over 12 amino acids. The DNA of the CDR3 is TGTGCCAGCGTACAGGGTAACTATGGCTACACCTTC. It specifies CASVQGNYGYTF.

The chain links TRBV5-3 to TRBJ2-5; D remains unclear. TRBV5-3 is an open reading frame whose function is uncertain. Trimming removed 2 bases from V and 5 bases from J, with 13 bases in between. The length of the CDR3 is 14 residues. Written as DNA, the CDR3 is TGTGCCAGAAGCTTCGATCCAAGGCGGGAGACCCAGTACTTC. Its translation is CARSFDPRRETQYF.

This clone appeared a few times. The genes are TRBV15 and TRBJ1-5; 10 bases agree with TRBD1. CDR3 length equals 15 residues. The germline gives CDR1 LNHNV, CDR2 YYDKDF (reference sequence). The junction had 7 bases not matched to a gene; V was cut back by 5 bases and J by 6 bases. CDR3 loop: CATSSGTGERQPQHF. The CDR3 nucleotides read TGTGCCACCAGCTCCGGGACAGGGGAACGTCAGCCCCAGCATTTT. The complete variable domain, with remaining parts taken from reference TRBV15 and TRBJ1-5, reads DAMVIQNPRYQVTQFGKPVTLSCSQTLNHNVMYWYQQKSSQAPKLLFHYYDKDFNNEADTPDNFQSRRPNTSFCFLDIRSPGLGDTAMYLCATSSGTGERQPQHFGDGTRLSIL.

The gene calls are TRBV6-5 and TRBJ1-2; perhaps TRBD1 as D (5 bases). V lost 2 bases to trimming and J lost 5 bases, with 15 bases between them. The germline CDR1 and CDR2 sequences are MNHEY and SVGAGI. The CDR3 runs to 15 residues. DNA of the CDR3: TGTGCCAGCAGTTACACGACGGACGGGGGATATGGCTACACCTTC. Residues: CASSYTTDGGYGYTF.

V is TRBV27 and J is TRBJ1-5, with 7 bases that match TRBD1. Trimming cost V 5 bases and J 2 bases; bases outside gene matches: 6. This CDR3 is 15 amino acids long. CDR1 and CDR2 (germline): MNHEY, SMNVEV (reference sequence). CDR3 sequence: CASSLDRDRNQPQHF. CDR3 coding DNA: TGTGCCAGCAGTCTTGACAGGGACCGCAATCAGCCCCAGCATTTT.

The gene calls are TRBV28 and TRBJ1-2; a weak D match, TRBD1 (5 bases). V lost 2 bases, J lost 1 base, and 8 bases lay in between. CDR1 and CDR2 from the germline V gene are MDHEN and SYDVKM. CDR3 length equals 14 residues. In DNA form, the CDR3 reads TGTGCCAGCAGTTTAAAGGGGATTAACTATGGCTACACCTTC. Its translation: CASSLKGINYGYTF.

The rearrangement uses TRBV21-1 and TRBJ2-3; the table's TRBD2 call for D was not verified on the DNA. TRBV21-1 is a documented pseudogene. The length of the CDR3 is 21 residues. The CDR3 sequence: CASSKDGKLAGDESSTDTQYF. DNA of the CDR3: TGTGCCAGCAGCAAAGACGGAAAACTAGCGGGGGACGAATCTAGCACAGATACGCAGTATTTT.

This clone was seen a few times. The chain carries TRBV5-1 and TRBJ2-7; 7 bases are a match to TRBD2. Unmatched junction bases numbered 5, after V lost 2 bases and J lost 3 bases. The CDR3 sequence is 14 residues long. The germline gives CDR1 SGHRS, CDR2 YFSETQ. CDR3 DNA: TGCGCCAGCAGCTTTCTAGCGGTAAACTACGAGCAGTACTTC. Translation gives CASSFLAVNYEQYF.

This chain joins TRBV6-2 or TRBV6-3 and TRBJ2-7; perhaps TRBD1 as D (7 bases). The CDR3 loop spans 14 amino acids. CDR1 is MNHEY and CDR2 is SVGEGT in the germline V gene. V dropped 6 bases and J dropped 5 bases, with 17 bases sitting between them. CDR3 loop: CASSRGTDTNEQYF. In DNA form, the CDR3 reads TGTGCCAGCAGCCGCGGGACAGATACCAACGAGCAGTACTTC.